This paragraph reports one TCR beta chain. This record comes from a study of blood T cell repertoires in COVID-19. The overall study: Sources were T cells, B-cell-depleted T cells, or PBMCs; the material itself was cDNA or gDNA.

The data were produced by immunoSEQ multiplex PCR, yet TCRdb's version contains in-frame clones alone and is incomplete. The data show roughly 400,000 clones, roughly 88% seen once. In germline, CDR1 is MGHRA, CDR2 YSYEKL. The CDR3 spans 16 residues. J was trimmed by 2 bases and V by 5 bases; bases with no gene match: 7. This chain joins TRBV4-1 and TRBJ1-4; 8 nucleotides line up with TRBD1. The source material was PBMCs or T cells enriched from blood (not recorded which). This clonotype was sampled from a woman aged 18-29 years who had been exposed to COVID-19. As DNA, the CDR3 is TGCGCCAGCAGCGCCCAGGGGGCGCTTACTAATGAAAAACTGTTTTTT. It yields the protein CASSAQGALTNEKLFF.